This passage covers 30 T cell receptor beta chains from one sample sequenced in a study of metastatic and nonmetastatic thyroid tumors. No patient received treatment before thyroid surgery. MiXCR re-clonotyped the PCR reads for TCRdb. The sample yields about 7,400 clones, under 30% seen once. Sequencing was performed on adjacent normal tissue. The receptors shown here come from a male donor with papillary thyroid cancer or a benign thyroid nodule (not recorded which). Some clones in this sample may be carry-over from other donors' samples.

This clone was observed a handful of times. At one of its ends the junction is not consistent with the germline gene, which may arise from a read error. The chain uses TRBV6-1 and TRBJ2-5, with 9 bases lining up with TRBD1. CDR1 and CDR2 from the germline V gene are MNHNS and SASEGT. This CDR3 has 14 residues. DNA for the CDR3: TGTGCCAGCAATGAACAGGGGGCGCGGGAGACCCAGTACTTC. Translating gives CASNEQGARETQYF.

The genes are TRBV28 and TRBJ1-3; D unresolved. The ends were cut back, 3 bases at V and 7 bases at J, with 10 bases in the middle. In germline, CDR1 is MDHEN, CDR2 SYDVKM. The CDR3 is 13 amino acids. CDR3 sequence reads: CASSFPPWNTIYF. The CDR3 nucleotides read TGTGCCAGCAGTTTCCCCCCTTGGAACACCATATATTTT.

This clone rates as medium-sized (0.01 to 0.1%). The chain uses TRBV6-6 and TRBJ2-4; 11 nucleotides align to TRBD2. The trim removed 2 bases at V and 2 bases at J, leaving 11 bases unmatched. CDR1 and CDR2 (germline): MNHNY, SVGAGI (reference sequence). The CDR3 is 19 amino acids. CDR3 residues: CASSYQIAGGPSTKNIQYF. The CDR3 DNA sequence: TGTGCCAGCAGTTACCAAATAGCGGGAGGGCCCTCGACCAAAAACATTCAGTACTTC.

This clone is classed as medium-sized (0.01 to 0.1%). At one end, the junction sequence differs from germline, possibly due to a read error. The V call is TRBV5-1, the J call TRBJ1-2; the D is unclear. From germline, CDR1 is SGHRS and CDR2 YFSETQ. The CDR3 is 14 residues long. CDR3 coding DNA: TGCGCCAGCAGCTTGGACATCTCGGGATATGACTACACCTTC. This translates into CASSLDISGYDYTF.

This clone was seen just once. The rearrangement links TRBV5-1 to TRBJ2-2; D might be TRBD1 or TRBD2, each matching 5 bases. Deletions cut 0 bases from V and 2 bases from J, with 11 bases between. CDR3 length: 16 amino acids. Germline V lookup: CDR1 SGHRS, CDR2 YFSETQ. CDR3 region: CASSLATGRNTGELFF. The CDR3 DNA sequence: TGCGCCAGCAGCTTGGCGACGGGGCGTAACACCGGGGAGCTGTTTTTT.

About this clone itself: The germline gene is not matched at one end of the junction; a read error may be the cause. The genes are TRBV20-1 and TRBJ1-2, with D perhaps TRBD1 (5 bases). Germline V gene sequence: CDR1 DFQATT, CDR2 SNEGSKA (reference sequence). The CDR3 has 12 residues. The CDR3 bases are TGTAGCATAAATCGGGGGAACTATGGCTACACCTTC. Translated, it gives CSINRGNYGYTF.

The CDR3 reads CASSSFPGTDGSSGANVLTF. CDR3 DNA sequence: TGTGCCAGCAGCTCTTTTCCAGGCACCGACGGGTCCTCTGGGGCCAACGTCCTGACTTTC. V usage is TRBV7-1 and J usage is TRBJ2-6; D remains ambiguous. TRBV7-1 is designated an ORF whose function remains uncertain. The CDR3 is made up of 20 amino acids. V was pared by 3 bases and J by 0 bases, with 21 bases between.

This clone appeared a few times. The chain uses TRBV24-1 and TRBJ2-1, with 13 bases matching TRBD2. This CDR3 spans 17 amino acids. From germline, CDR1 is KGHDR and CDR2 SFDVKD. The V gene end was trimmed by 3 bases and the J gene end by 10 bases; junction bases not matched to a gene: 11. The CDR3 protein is CATSDDPGLAGALEQFF. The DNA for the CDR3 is TGTGCCACCAGTGATGATCCCGGACTAGCGGGGGCCCTAGAGCAGTTCTTC.

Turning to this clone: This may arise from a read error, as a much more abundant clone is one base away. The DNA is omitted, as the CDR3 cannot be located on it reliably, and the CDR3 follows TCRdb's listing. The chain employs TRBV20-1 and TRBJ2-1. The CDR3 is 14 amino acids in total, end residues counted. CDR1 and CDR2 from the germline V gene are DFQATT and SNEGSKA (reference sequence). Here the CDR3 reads CSATPFGMGNEQLF.

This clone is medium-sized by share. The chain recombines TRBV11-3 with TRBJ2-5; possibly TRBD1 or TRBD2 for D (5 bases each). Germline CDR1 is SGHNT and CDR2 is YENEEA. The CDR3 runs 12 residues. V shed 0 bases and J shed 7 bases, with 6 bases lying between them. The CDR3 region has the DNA TGTGCCAGCAGCTTAGAGGGGGTGACCCAGTACTTC. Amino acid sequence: CASSLEGVTQYF.

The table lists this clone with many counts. The CDR3 is CSARDSNFNSPLHF. CDR3 in DNA: TGCAGTGCTAGAGATTCCAATTTTAATTCACCCCTCCACTTT. This sequence joins TRBV20-1 and TRBJ1-6; D unclear. The CDR3 sequence is 14 residues long. Germline lookup yields CDR1 DFQATT and CDR2 SNEGSKA (reference sequence). Trimming stripped 0 bases from V and 6 bases from J, with 9 bases between.

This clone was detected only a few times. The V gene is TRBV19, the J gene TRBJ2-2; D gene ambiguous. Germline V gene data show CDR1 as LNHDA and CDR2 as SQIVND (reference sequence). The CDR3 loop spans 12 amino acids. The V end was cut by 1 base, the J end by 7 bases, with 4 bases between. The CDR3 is CASSIGSGELFF. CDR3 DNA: TGTGCCAGTAGTATAGGAAGCGGGGAGCTGTTTTTT. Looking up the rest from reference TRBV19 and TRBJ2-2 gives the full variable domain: DGGITQSPKYLFRKEGQNVTLSCEQNLNHDAMYWYRQDPGQGLRLIYYSQIVNDFQKGDIAEGYSVSREKKESFPLTVTSAQKNPTAFYLCASSIGSGELFFGEGSRLTVL.

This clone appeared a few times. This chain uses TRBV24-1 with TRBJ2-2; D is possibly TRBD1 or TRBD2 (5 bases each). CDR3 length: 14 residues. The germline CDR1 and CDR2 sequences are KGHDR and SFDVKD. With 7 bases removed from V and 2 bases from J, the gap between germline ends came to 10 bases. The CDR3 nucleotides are TGTGCCACCAGCTGGGGACGCAACACCGGGGAGCTGTTTTTT. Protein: CATSWGRNTGELFF.

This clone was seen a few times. The CDR3 coding sequence is TGTGCCAGCAGCTCACAGGGTGAAGAGCAGTACTTC. Residues: CASSSQGEEQYF. This chain joins TRBV7-6 and TRBJ2-7; a weak D match, TRBD1 (6 bases). Trimming stripped 4 bases from V and 7 bases from J, with 11 bases between. There are 12 residues in the CDR3. In germline, CDR1 is SGHVS, CDR2 FNYEAQ.

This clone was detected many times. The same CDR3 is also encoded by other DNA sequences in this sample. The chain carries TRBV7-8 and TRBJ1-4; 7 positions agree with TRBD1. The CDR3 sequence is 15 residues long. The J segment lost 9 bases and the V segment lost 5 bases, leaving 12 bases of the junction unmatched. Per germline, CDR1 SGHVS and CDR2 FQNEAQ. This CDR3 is CASSPRTGGMKKLFF. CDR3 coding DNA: TGTGCCAGCAGCCCCCGGACAGGAGGGATGAAAAAACTGTTTTTT.

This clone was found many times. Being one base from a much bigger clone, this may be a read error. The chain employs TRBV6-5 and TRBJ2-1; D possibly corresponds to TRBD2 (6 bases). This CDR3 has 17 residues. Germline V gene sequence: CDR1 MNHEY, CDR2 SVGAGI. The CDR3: CASSYGGWGRYGDEQSF. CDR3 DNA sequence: TGTGCCAGCAGTTACGGGGGGTGGGGTCGGTATGGCGATGAGCAGTCCTTC.

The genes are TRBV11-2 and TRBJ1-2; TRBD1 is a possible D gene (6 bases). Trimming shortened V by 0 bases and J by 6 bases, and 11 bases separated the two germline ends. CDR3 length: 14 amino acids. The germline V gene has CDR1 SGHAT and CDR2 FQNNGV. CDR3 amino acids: CASSLEGGGHGYTF. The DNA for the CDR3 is TGTGCCAGCAGCTTAGAAGGGGGAGGACATGGCTACACCTTC.

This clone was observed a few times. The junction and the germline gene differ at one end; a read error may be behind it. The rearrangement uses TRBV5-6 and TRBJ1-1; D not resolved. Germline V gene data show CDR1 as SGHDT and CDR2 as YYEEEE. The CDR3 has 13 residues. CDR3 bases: TGTGCCAGCATATCGGGCATGAACACTGAGGCTTTCTTT. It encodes CASISGMNTEAFF.

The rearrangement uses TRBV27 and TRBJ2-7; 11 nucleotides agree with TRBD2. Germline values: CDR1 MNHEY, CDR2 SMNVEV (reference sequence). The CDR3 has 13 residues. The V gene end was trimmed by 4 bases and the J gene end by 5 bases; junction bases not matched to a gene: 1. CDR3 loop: CASSSSGRHEQYF. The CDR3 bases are TGTGCCAGCAGTTCTAGCGGGAGGCACGAGCAGTACTTC.

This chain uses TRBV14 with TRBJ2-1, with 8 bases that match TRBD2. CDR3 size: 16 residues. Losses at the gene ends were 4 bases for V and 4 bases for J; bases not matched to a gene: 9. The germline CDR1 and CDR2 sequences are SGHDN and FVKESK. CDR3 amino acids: CASSRLAGWGYNEQFF. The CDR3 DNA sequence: TGTGCCAGCAGCCGGTTAGCGGGATGGGGTTACAATGAGCAGTTCTTC.

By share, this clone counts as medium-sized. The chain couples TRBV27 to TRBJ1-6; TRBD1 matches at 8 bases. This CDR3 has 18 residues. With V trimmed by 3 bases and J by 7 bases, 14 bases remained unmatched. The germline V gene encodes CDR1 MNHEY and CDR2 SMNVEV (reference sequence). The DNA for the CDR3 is TGTGCCAGCAGTTTCCGACTTAGGCCAGGGGGCAAAAATTCACCCCTCCACTTT. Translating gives CASSFRLRPGGKNSPLHF.

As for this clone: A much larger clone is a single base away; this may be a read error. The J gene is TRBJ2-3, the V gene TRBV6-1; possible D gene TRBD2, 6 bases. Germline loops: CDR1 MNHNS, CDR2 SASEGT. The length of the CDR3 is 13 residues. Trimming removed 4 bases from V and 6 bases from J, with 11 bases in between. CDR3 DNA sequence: TGTGCCAGCAGTGTGGTAGGAGGGGATACGCAGTATTTT. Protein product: CASSVVGGDTQYF.

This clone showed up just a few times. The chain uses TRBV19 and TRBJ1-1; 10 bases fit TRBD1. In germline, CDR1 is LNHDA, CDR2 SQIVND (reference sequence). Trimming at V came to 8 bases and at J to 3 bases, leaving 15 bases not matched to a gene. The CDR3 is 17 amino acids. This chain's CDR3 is CASRPRDRGMVDTEAFF. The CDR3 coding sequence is TGTGCCAGTCGCCCGCGGGACAGGGGTATGGTGGACACTGAAGCTTTCTTT.

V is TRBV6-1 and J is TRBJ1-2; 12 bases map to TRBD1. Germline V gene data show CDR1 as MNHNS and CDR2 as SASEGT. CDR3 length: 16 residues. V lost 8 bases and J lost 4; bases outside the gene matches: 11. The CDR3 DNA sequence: TGTGCCAGCTATTTCCCCGGGACAGGGGGCAGCTATGGCTACACCTTC. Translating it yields CASYFPGTGGSYGYTF.

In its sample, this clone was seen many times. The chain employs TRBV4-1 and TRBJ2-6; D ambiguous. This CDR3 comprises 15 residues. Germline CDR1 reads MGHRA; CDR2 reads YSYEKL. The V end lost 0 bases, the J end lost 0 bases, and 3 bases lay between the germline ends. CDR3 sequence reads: CASSQDPSGANVLTF. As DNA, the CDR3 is TGCGCCAGCAGCCAAGATCCCTCTGGGGCCAACGTCCTGACTTTC.

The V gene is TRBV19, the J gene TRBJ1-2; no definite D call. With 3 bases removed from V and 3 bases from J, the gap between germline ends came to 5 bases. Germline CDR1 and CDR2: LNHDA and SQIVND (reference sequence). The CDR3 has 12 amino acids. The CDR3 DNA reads TGTGCCAGTAGTATTATCGACTATGGCTACACCTTC. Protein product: CASSIIDYGYTF.

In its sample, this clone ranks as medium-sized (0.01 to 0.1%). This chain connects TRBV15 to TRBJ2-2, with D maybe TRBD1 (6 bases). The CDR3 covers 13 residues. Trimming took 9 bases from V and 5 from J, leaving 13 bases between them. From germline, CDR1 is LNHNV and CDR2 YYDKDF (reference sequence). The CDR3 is CATRIRGTGELFF. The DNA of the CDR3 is TGTGCCACGAGAATTAGGGGGACCGGGGAGCTGTTTTTT. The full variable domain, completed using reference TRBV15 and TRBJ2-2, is DAMVIQNPRYQVTQFGKPVTLSCSQTLNHNVMYWYQQKSSQAPKLLFHYYDKDFNNEADTPDNFQSRRPNTSFCFLDIRSPGLGDTAMYLCATRIRGTGELFFGEGSRLTVL.

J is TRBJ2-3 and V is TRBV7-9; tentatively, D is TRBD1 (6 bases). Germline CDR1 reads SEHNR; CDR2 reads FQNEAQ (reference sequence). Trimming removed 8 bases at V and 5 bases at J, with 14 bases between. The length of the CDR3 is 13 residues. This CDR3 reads CASGGGSGDTQYF. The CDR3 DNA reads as TGTGCCAGCGGGGGCGGAAGTGGAGATACGCAGTATTTT.

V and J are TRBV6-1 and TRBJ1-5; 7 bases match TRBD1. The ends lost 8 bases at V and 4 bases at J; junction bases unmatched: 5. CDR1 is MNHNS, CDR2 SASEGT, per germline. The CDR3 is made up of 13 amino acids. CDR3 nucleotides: TGTGCCAGCCGCGACAGGGAGAATCAGCCCCAGCATTTT. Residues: CASRDRENQPQHF.

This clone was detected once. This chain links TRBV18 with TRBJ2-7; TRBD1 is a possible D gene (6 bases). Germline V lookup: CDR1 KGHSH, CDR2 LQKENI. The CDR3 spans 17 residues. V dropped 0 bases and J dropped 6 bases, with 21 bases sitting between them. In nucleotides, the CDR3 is TGTGCCAGCTCACCACCGATGTCAAGGGGGTGGAAAGGCGAGCAGTACTTC. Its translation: CASSPPMSRGWKGEQYF. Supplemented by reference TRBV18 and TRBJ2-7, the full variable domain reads NAGVMQNPRHLVRRRGQEARLRCSPMKGHSHVYWYRQLPEEGLKFMVYLQKENIIDESGMPKERFSAEFPKEGPSILRIQQVVRGDSAAYFCASSPPMSRGWKGEQYFGPGTRLTVT.